What follows describes a single T cell receptor (beta chain). As yet, its antigen is unknown. Sequenced by immunoSEQ multiplex PCR; TCRdb stores in-frame clones only, minus some. Here the sample spans some 6,500 clones, 60% being singletons. The data derive from a study of somatic mutations in cytotoxic T cells in rheumatoid arthritis. About the study: Selected populations of V beta antibody-stained T cells underwent flow sorting at nearly 100% purity; these encompassed V beta1+ cells subjected to TCRB sequencing.

Germline assignment: CDR1 SGHVS and CDR2 FQNEAQ. V was cut by 5 bases and J by 0 bases, with 7 bases left in between. The CDR3 runs 13 residues. Findings and caveats of the study: Rheumatoid arthritis patients and age-matched healthy controls showed no significant difference in CD8+ T-cell clonality. Antigenic targets recognized by the expanded CD8+ clones remained undetermined. A largest CD8+ clone above 20% of CD8+ cells occurred in about an eighth of the roughly 65 patients.

The receptor comes from a woman in her thirties or forties in good health. Input material: CD8+ T cells sorted from blood. The gene calls are TRBV7-8 and TRBJ1-1; TRBD1 is a possible D gene (5 bases). CDR3 in DNA: TGTGCCAGCAGCCGGGGGGTGAACACTGAAGCTTTCTTT. This encodes CASSRGVNTEAFF.